This T cell receptor (beta chain) was captured in a study of STAT5B mutations in CD4+ large granular lymphocyte leukemia. In the study overall: CD8+ depletion followed by anti-CD4 microbead selection was applied to cryopreserved cells. Study-wide findings and caveats: Of heterogeneous patient samples, only five or six CD4-sorted ones were compared for clonality.

Clones were read by immunoSEQ multiplex PCR, and TCRdb kept only the in-frame ones, dropping some. The sample includes 7,500 to 10,000 clones, 70% to 85% of them seen just once. Germline-derived CDR1 and CDR2 are LNHNV and YYDKDF (reference sequence). V lost 1 base to trimming and J lost 0 bases, with 8 bases between them. The CDR3 sequence is 15 residues long. A few counts support this clone. Its target is unknown. The sample comprised PBMCs. This receptor was obtained from a man between 60 and 75 years old with CD4+ T-cell large granular lymphocyte leukemia. This chain uses TRBV15 with TRBJ2-3, with D unresolved. CDR3 bases: TGTGCCACCAGCAGAGGGGCTGGGAGCACAGATACGCAGTATTTT. It is translated as CATSRGAGSTDTQYF.